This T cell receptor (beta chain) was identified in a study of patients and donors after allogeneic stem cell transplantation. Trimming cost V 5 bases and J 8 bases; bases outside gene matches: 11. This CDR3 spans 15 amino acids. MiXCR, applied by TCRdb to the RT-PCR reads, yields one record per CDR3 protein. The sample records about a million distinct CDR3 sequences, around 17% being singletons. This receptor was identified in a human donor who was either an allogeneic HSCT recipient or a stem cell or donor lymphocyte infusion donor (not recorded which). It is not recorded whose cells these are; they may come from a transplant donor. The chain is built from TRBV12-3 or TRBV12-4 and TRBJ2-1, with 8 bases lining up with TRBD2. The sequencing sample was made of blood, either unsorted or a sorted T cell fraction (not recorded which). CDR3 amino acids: CASSRPGLGDHEQFF. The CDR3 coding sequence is TGTGCCAGCAGTCGACCGGGACTAGGAGATCATGAGCAGTTCTTC.